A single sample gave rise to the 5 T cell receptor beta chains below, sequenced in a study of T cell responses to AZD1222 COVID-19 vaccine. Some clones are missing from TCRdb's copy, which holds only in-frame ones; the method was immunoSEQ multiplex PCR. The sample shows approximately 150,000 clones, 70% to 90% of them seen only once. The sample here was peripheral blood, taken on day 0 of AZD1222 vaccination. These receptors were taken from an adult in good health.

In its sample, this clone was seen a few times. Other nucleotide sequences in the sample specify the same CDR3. CDR3 bases: TGTGCCAGCAGCTTAGTACCTTACGAGCAGTACTTC. As protein: CASSLVPYEQYF. The chain joins TRBV7-9 to TRBJ2-7; D remains ambiguous. CDR3 length: 12 amino acids. V was clipped by 1 base and J by 4 bases, with 5 bases between them. Per the germline V gene, CDR1 is SEHNR and CDR2 is FQNEAQ (reference sequence).

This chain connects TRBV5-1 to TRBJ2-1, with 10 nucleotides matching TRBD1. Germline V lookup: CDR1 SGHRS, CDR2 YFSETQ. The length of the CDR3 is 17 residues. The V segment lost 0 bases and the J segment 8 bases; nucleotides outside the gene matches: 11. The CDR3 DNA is TGCGCCAGCAGCTTGGGTTTCCGGGACAGGGGCCAGGATGAGCAGTTCTTC. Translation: CASSLGFRDRGQDEQFF.

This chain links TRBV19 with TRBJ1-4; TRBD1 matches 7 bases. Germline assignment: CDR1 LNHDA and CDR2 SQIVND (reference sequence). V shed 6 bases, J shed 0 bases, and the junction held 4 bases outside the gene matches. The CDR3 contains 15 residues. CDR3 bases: TGTGCCAGTAGCCCCGGACAGGCAACTAATGAAAAACTGTTTTTT. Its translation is CASSPGQATNEKLFF.

The CDR3 sequence: CASSIRPQQAKNIQYF. The CDR3 nucleotides are TGTGCCAGTAGTATAAGGCCCCAGCAGGCCAAAAACATTCAGTACTTC. This sequence joins TRBV19 and TRBJ2-4; D uncertain. CDR3 size: 16 residues. The germline V gene has CDR1 LNHDA and CDR2 SQIVND (reference sequence). Deletions cut 2 bases from V and 1 base from J, with 12 bases between. The full variable domain, in which reference TRBV19 and TRBJ2-4 provide the parts outside the CDR3, is DGGITQSPKYLFRKEGQNVTLSCEQNLNHDAMYWYRQDPGQGLRLIYYSQIVNDFQKGDIAEGYSVSREKKESFPLTVTSAQKNPTAFYLCASSIRPQQAKNIQYFGAGTRLSVL.

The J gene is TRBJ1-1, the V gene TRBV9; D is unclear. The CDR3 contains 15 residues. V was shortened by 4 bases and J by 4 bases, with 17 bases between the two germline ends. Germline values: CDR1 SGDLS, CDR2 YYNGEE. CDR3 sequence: CASSLEGRTGTEAFF. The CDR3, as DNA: TGTGCCAGCAGCCTGGAAGGGCGGACGGGCACTGAAGCTTTCTTT.